This TCR beta chain was observed in a study of T cells in Graves' hyperthyroidism and ophthalmopathy. RNA transcripts were the template for amplifying TCR beta CDR3 regions. HTBI primers were used for first-round RT-PCR of the TCR CDR3. MiXCR, applied by TCRdb to the multiplex PCR reads, yields one record per CDR3 protein. The table has under 350,000 distinct CDR3 sequences, roughly an eighth seen once. CDR1 KGHSY and CDR2 FQNENV come from the germline V gene. The CDR3 totals 14 residues. V dropped 3 bases and J dropped 0 bases, with 9 bases sitting between them. The sequencing sample was made of blood. This receptor was identified in a woman aged 40 to 55 with Graves' hyperthyroidism. The gene calls are TRBV16 and TRBJ2-7; D call uncertain. The CDR3 region has the DNA TGTGCCAGCAGCCATGGTGGGCACTCCTACGAGCAGTACTTC. It translates to CASSHGGHSYEQYF.